This T cell receptor (beta chain) was sequenced during a study of T cells in Graves' hyperthyroidism and ophthalmopathy. Study details: Peripheral blood was secured at the point of initial diagnosis, before any treatment.

Criteria for exclusion of patients were uncontrolled infection, other autoimmune disease, pregnancy or lactation. Diagnoses were made from clinical symptoms, serum measures (thyroxine and TRAb), thyroid ultrasound and orbital computed tomography. This clonotype was recorded many times. Researchers took RNA transcripts and amplified the TCR beta CDR3 regions from them. First-round RT-PCR of the TCR CDR3 relied on the HTBI primer set. TCRdb re-called the multiplex PCR reads with MiXCR, one entry per CDR3 protein. The sample consists of 550,000 to 600,000 distinct CDR3 sequences, 14% of them appearing once. CDR1 and CDR2 from the germline V gene are MDHEN and SYDVKM. The germline V and J ends were trimmed by 9 bases and 1 base, with 16 bases remaining between them. The length of the CDR3 is 14 residues.

The sample taken for sequencing was blood. This clonotype was sampled from a woman in her late teens or twenties with Graves' ophthalmopathy. The V call is TRBV28, the J call TRBJ2-7; D uncertain. CDR3 sequence: CASISSLDSYEQYF. CDR3 coding DNA: TGTGCCAGTATTTCAAGTCTTGATTCCTACGAGCAGTACTTC.